The entry below gives a single T cell receptor (beta chain) sequence along with its context. Its binding antigen is unknown. Per-base quality was not reported, and no clone a single base away is much larger than it. TCRbeta CDR3 regions were amplified from genomic DNA by means of the immunoSEQ Assay, a bias-controlled multiplex PCR. Regarding the original processing steps: Within the assay, amplification of reference gene primers was used to estimate how many nucleated cells each sample contained. Sequence reads were collapsed and filtered to measure the absolute abundance of every unique TCRbeta CDR3 rearrangement. For each sample, productive Simpson clonality was calculated as the square root of Simpson's diversity index across productive rearrangements. TCRdb carries this immuneACCESS record with in-frame sequences only. Its versions omit some clonotypes, under half of them owing to an unresolved V gene in the studies checked, with the rest unexplained. That table supplies the V and J calls and clone size; D and trimming were determined from the DNA. For this sample the table gives around 340,000 clones, of which roughly 85% were detected only once. The ten largest clones take up about 4.2% of the sample.

In the prospective study, participants were 18 to 89 years old, resided in about two dozen geographic areas of the United States, and were enrolled through a virtual design. In the prospective study, participants were assigned to cohorts based on the clinical history participants reported in a screening survey and a study questionnaire. In the prospective study, mobile phlebotomists collected whole blood, serum and a nasopharyngeal or oropharyngeal swab from each participant. Participants in the prospective study had the option to provide additional blood draws and questionnaires over a roughly 2-month period. Before DNA extraction, blood samples from the prospective study were shipped at room temperature or frozen. The germline V gene supplies CDR1 SGHRS and CDR2 YFSETQ. The CDR3 goes from the cysteine to the phenylalanine over 15 residues. Of all the DNA, just the CDR3 is kept, 45 bases in frame from base 1. Compared with germline, V lacks 4 bases and J lacks 5 bases; bases without a gene match: 9.

The data were taken from a study of blood T cell repertoires in COVID-19 (dated by TCRdb to between 2020 and 2021). Broadly, across the study: Samples covering the acute and convalescent phases of COVID-19 were provided by collaborators in the United States, Italy and Spain. The material from the prospective study consisted of cDNA or gDNA derived from T cells, B-cell-depleted T cells, or PBMCs. Subjects who had been exposed to COVID-19, were actively infected with it, or had recovered from it provided the deeply sampled blood TCRbeta repertoires that made up the dataset. A freely available public database, intended as a resource for researchers studying the immune response to SARS-CoV-2, is where the repertoires were released. The samples were drawn from two sources: the first 160 participants of the ongoing ImmuneRACE study, and 1,254 subjects contributed by 6 global collaborators. The sample metadata nearly always contained a de-identified subject ID, COVID-19 status, age in years and sex. Where HLA class I and class II types were available, the types were taken from metadata supplied by the sample provider, not from assay-based typing. The paper's findings and limits, for the study overall: The quantity of clinical and demographic metadata differed by source and by participant and was supplied without curation.

Sample: PBMCs or T cells enriched from blood (not recorded which). The sequence derives from a woman in her thirties or forties with acute COVID-19. Recombination linked TRBV5-1 to TRBJ2-1; 7 junctional bases match TRBD1. The CDR3 loop reads CASSPETGRNNEQFF. The nucleotide sequence is TGCGCCAGCAGCCCCGAGACAGGGCGCAACAATGAGCAGTTCTTC.